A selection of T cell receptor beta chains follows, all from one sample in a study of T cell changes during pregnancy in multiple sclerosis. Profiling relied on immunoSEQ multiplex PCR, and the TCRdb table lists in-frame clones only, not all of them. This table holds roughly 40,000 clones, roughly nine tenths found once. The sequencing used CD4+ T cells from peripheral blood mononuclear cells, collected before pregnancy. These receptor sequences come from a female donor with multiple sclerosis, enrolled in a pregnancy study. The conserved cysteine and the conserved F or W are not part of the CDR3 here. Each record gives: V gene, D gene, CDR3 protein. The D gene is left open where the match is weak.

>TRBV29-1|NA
SVGEGPTSGSAGQY
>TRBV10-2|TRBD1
ASSGRGPYEQY
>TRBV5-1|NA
ASSPLRGLSYNEQF
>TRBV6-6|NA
ASSLRSSYEQY
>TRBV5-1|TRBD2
ASSAAGLAGGGEQF
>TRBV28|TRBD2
ASSLGLGVAGETQY
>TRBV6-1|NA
ASSATLDSYEQY
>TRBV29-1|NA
SVEPAGTSYNEQF
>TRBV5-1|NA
ASSLVRGTNGYT
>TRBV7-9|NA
ASSTGQTNTEAF
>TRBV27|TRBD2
ASSLRATSGYNEQF
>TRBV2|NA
ASSPPTYNEQF
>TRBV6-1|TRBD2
ASSRLADSTDTQY
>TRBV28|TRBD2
ASSTDRTSFYNEQF
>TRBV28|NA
ASSSTGEGNQPQH
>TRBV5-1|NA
ASSPAGANVLT
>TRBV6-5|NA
ASRGEGDTGELF
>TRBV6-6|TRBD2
ASSYGGLAGGNEQF
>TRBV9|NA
ASSSRGNAQETQY
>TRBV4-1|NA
ATSGDARSVETQY
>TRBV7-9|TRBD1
ASRATGADNVLT
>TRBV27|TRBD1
ASRTLGRGSNQPQH
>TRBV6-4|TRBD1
ASSTDRFSGANVLT
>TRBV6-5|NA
ASSYWGGAGNTIY
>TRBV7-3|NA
ASSTEGGNTIY
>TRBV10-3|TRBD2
AISPTSGSWKTQY
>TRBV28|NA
ASIQGWKDTQY
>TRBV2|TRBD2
ASSAPAGGGYEQY
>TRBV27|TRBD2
ASSLFALASTEEQF
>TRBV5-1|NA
ASSHWDSTGRQETQY
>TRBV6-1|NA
ASLGQRGEKLF
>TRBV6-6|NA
ASSQLPRETQY
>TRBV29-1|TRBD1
SVDPGQGSHGYT
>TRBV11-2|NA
ASSLAGIYEQY
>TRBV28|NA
ASSSSPNVLT
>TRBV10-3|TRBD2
AISESLAGVRKGETQY
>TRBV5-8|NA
ASSLVTPVIAKNIQY
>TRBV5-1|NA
ASSPDRNLPNTEAF
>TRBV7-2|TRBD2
ASSLSLAGSNEQF
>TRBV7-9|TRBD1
ASSMGQSGTQY
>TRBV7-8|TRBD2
ASSRGTSGRAGQETQY
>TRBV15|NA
ATSREHTIGSPLH
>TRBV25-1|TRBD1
ASSGNRGGPDTQY
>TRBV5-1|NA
ASSETGGNYGYT
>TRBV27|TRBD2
ASRGLAGGSDTQY
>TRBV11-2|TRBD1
ASSLTGTAGNTIY
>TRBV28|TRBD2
ASSLLAGNQETQY
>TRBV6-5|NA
ASSYSATGNTEAF